This entry concerns a single TCR beta chain. What it binds is unknown. This specimen belongs to a study of OX40 agonist ivuxolimab in advanced cancers. Across the whole study: The study reported partial responses in three patients: one hepatocellular carcinoma, two cutaneous melanoma.

Study-level findings and limits: Compared with others, partial responders at 0.1-3.0 mg/kg displayed clonal expansion among the lowest.

Produced via immunoSEQ multiplex PCR; TCRdb's table is partial and in-frame only. The data contain some 14,000 clones, approximately 80% of them singletons. This CDR3 is 13 amino acids long. CDR1 is SGHNT and CDR2 is YYREEE in the germline V gene (reference sequence). V was pared by 0 bases and J by 3 bases, with 7 bases between. The sample was CD4+ or CD8+ T cells sorted from blood, taken in a trial of the OX40 agonist ivuxolimab. The J gene is TRBJ2-7, the V gene TRBV5-4, with D maybe TRBD2 (5 bases). The clonotype originates from an adult with an advanced solid tumor such as melanoma, head and neck, liver or kidney cancer. The CDR3 region has the DNA TGTGCCAGCAGCTTGGCGGGGAACTACGAGCAGTACTTC. It specifies CASSLAGNYEQYF.